This T cell receptor beta chain was identified during a study of T-cell reconstitution after alpha-beta-depleted transplantation in children. In the case of this clonotype: No antigen is known for it.

The trim removed 4 bases at V and 2 bases at J, leaving 5 bases unmatched. CDR1 is SGHRS, CDR2 YFSETQ, per germline. The CDR3 totals 14 residues. Unique molecular identifiers were built into the TCRbeta library. TCRdb reprocessed the PCR reads via MiXCR and lists one record per CDR3 protein. The top ten hold about 10% of the sample, which has 250,000 to 350,000 distinct CDR3 sequences, 20% to 30% seen once. Study observations and caveats: About two months after transplant, alpha-beta T cells reportedly came from several hundred expanded graft clones. T-cell numbers and diversity, one year after transplant, stemmed largely from T cells that were newly produced.

The receptor's source is a male patient younger than 18 who had a stem cell transplant for acute lymphoblastic leukemia, so the T cells may come from the graft donor. The sample in question was PBMCs, mostly from graft donor cells, obtained 180 days after TCRalphabeta/CD19-depleted stem cell transplant. The chain is built from TRBV5-1 and TRBJ2-7; 8 bases agree with TRBD2. CDR3 DNA sequence: TGCGCCAGCAGCCCGGACGGGAGGGCCTACGAGCAGTACTTC. Translation: CASSPDGRAYEQYF. Looking up the rest from reference TRBV5-1 and TRBJ2-7 gives the full variable domain: KAGVTQTPRYLIKTRGQQVTLSCSPISGHRSVSWYQQTPGQGLQFLFEYFSETQRNKGNFPGRFSGRQFSNSRSEMNVSTLELGDSALYLCASSPDGRAYEQYFGPGTRLTVT.